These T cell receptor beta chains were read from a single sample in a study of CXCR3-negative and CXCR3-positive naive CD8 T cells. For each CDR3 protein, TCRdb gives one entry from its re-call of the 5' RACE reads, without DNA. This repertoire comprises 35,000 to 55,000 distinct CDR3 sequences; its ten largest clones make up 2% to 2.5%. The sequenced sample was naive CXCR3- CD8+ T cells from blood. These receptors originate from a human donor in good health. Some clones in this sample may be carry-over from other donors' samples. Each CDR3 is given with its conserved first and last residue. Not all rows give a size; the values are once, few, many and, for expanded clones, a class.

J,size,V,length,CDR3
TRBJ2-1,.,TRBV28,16,CASSPFSGSSYNEQFF
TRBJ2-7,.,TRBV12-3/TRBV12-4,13,CASSLGTTYEQYF
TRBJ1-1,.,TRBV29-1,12,CSVEGSGQAAFF
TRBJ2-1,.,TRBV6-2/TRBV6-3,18,CASRAGTSGPGSYNEQFF
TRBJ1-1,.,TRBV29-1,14,CSAFTGVYNTEAFF
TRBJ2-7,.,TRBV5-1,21,CASSLQGSALVRSATAYEQYF
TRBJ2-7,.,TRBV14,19,CASSPLGGSPSSGFYEQYF
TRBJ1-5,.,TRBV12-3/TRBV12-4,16,CASSFQGPRGNQPQHF
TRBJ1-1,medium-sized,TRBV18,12,CASSPSEAEAFF
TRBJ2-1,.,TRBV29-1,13,CSVWGGAVNEQFF
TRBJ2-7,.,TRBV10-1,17,CASKPSGGLREHYEQYF
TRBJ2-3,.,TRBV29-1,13,CSSTGRYADTQYF
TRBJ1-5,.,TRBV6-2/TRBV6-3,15,CASSYTDSSNQPQHF
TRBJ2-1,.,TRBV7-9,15,CASSLLQGAGNEQFF
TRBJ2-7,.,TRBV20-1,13,CSASGSSVYEQYF
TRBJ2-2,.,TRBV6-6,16,CASSQGPGLHTGELFF
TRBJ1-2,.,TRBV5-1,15,CASSFLRDREEGYTF
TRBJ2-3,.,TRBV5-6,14,CASSKGGPTDTQYF
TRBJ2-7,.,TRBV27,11,CATKQGYEQYF
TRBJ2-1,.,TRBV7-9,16,CASSSAAGFSYNEQFF
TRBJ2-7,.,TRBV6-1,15,CASSELAESSYEQYF
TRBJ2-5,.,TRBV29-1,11,CSVLHSYEQYF
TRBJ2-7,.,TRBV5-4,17,CASSLSASGMGSYEQYF